A single sample is the source of the 13 T cell receptor beta chains below, sequenced in a study of cytomegalovirus exposure and HLA in healthy donors. PCR employed 60 Vbeta and 13 Jbeta primers. Repertoires were generated with immunoSEQ multiplex PCR, while TCRdb's copy carries only in-frame clones and drops some. The repertoire table contains tens of thousands of clones. Sequenced input: PBMCs. Receptor source: a female donor in good health and CMV-seropositive.

This chain connects TRBV29-1 to TRBJ1-1; 9 bases map to TRBD1. Germline CDR1 is SQVTM and CDR2 is ANQGSEA. The CDR3 extends over 12 amino acids. The CDR3 sequence: CSGGQGNTEAFF. DNA of the CDR3: TGCAGTGGGGGACAGGGAAACACTGAAGCTTTCTTT.

The chain joins TRBV6-5 to TRBJ2-5, with unresolved D. Trimming removed 0 bases from V and 7 bases from J, with 12 bases in between. This CDR3 has 14 amino acids. Germline V gene sequence: CDR1 MNHEY, CDR2 SVGAGI. As DNA, the CDR3 is TGTGCCAGCAGTTACTCGGGCTGGCCCGTGACCCAGTACTTC. Translation: CASSYSGWPVTQYF.

This chain links TRBV5-1 with TRBJ2-1, with D tentatively TRBD1 (6 bases). Germline-derived CDR1 and CDR2 are SGHRS and YFSETQ. V gave up 2 bases and J gave up 2 bases, with 11 bases separating them. The CDR3 runs to 15 residues. DNA of the CDR3: TGCGCCAGCAGCTTAATGGGACAAACCTACAATGAGCAGTTCTTC. Translated, it gives CASSLMGQTYNEQFF. The complete variable domain, with remaining parts taken from reference TRBV5-1 and TRBJ2-1, reads KAGVTQTPRYLIKTRGQQVTLSCSPISGHRSVSWYQQTPGQGLQFLFEYFSETQRNKGNFPGRFSGRQFSNSRSEMNVSTLELGDSALYLCASSLMGQTYNEQFFGPGTRLTVL.

The DNA for the CDR3 is TGCGCCAGCAGCGCAGGGGGCGGGTACGAGCAGTACTTC. Translated: CASSAGGGYEQYF. The V gene is TRBV5-1, the J gene TRBJ2-7; 8 bases map to TRBD1. Germline trimming cut 4 bases from V and 4 bases from J; bases unmatched to any gene: 4. Germline CDR1 reads SGHRS; CDR2 reads YFSETQ. There are 13 residues in the CDR3.

The gene calls are TRBV2 and TRBJ2-1; no definite D call. Trimming shortened V by 0 bases and J by 4 bases, and 4 bases separated the two germline ends. The CDR3 contains 13 residues. Germline assignment: CDR1 SNHLY and CDR2 FYNNEI. The CDR3 region is CASSEARYNEQFF. The CDR3 DNA follows: TGTGCCAGCAGTGAAGCGAGATACAATGAGCAGTTCTTC.

This chain connects TRBV6-5 to TRBJ2-7; D may be TRBD1 (6 bases). The CDR3 contains 15 residues. The ends were cut back, 0 bases at V and 0 bases at J, with 9 bases in the middle. Germline-derived CDR1 and CDR2 are MNHEY and SVGAGI. CDR3 DNA: TGTGCCAGCAGTTACTCGGCAGGGGCCTCCTACGAGCAGTACTTC. Its protein is CASSYSAGASYEQYF.

This chain joins TRBV28 and TRBJ1-2; 8 bases align to TRBD1. The CDR3 totals 14 residues. J lost 4 bases, V lost 2 bases, and 3 bases had no gene match. Germline CDR1 reads MDHEN; CDR2 reads SYDVKM. In DNA form, the CDR3 reads TGTGCCAGCAGTTTAGTGGACAGGGTCTATGGCTACACCTTC. This translates into CASSLVDRVYGYTF.

This chain links TRBV14 with TRBJ1-4; 7 bases map to TRBD1. With V trimmed by 4 bases and J by 7 bases, 15 bases remained unmatched. The CDR3 length is 17 residues. The germline V gene has CDR1 SGHDN and CDR2 FVKESK. CDR3 coding DNA: TGTGCCAGCAGCCGAAGGGGGCTACATGTCATCGGTGAAAAACTGTTTTTT. This gives the protein CASSRRGLHVIGEKLFF.

The chain combines TRBV11-3 with TRBJ1-5; unclear D gene. CDR1 and CDR2 (germline): SGHNT, YENEEA. CDR3 length equals 13 residues. V dropped 3 bases and J dropped 6 bases, with 9 bases sitting between them. The CDR3 protein is CASSLSRGQPQHF. The CDR3 DNA reads as TGTGCCAGCAGCTTGTCACGGGGTCAGCCCCAGCATTTT.

This chain connects TRBV5-1 to TRBJ2-7, with D possibly TRBD1 on 5 matching bases. V was cut by 3 bases and J by 3 bases, with 16 bases left in between. Germline V gives CDR1 SGHRS, CDR2 YFSETQ. There are 15 residues in the CDR3. This CDR3 is CASSYTGQGNYEQYF. For the CDR3, the DNA is TGCGCCAGCAGCTATACTGGGCAGGGTAACTACGAGCAGTACTTC.

DNA of the CDR3: TGTGCCAGCAGCTTACGTGAGGGACTAGCGGGGGTCCCCTACGAGCAGTACTTC. Translated, it gives CASSLREGLAGVPYEQYF. This sequence joins TRBV7-6 and TRBJ2-7, with 14 bases that match TRBD2. The CDR3 consists of 18 residues. Trimming at V came to 2 bases and at J to 2 bases, leaving 8 bases not matched to a gene. Per germline, CDR1 SGHVS and CDR2 FNYEAQ.

The V and J genes are TRBV19 and TRBJ2-1; D is perhaps TRBD2 (5 bases). The CDR3 is 14 residues long. Germline assignment: CDR1 LNHDA and CDR2 SQIVND (reference sequence). Trimming shortened V by 2 bases and J by 6 bases, and 11 bases separated the two germline ends. Here the CDR3 reads CASSILATGNEQFF. The CDR3 nucleotides read TGTGCCAGTAGTATACTAGCAACGGGCAATGAGCAGTTCTTC.

This rearrangement joins TRBV19 to TRBJ2-3; 14 bases match TRBD2. The junction had 5 bases not matched to a gene; V was cut back by 6 bases and J by 0 bases. The germline V gene has CDR1 LNHDA and CDR2 SQIVND (reference sequence). The length of the CDR3 is 17 residues. CDR3 coding DNA: TGTGCCAGTAGCTGGACTAGCGGGAGGAGTAGCACAGATACGCAGTATTTT. Its protein is CASSWTSGRSSTDTQYF.